This TCR beta chain was captured in a study of somatic mutations in cytotoxic T cells in rheumatoid arthritis (TCRdb year 2017). Study-wide context: Some V beta antibody-stained T-cell populations were flow-sorted on a FACSAria II or Sony SH800 at nearly 100% purity, and sorted V beta1+ cells also underwent TCRB sequencing. In newly diagnosed rheumatoid arthritis without treatment, the study examined if expanded CD8+ T-cell clones harbor somatic mutations, relying on TCRB deep sequencing to characterize clonality. TCRB deep sequencing covered over 55 patients with rheumatoid arthritis along with 20 healthy controls. Patients and controls did not essentially differ in median age, which was nearly identical between the groups. Broader findings and caveats from the paper: It was unknown which antigens the expanded CD8+ clones targeted, and their absence from virus-specific databases did not exclude viral specificity. The slight underrepresentation of TRBV07 in patients was not corrected for multiple comparisons. The largest CD8+ clone made up more than 20% of CD8+ cells in about an eighth of the roughly 60 patients, and blood and synovial fluid shared several identical CD8+ TCRB sequences. CD8+ T-cell clonality did not differ significantly between rheumatoid arthritis patients and age-matched healthy controls. CD8+ clonality increased with age in patients (Spearman r ≈ 0.5) but not in healthy controls.

As to this clone: Its antigen remains unidentified. The record has no base qualities; no much larger clone is one base away.

From the cysteine through the phenylalanine, the CDR3 covers 16 amino acids. The DNA shown is the 48-base CDR3, in frame from base 1. As encoded in the germline V gene (reference sequence), CDR1 is SEHNR while CDR2 is FQNEAQ. Trimming leaves V shorter by 1 base and J shorter by 0 bases, with the junction holding 1 base beyond the gene matches. Sequencing of TCRB CDR3 was done on genomic DNA with the immunoSEQ assay. Per the authors' processing: Analyses were restricted to productive TCRB rearrangements. A clone was defined by a unique TCRB CDR3 sequence, and clonality was computed as a productive clonality index based on Shannon entropy. Repertoire overlap between two samples was calculated from the template counts of each clone relative to total templates per sample. Flow cytometry-measured V-gene usage correlated with V-gene usage from TCRB sequencing, with a Spearman r of roughly 0.56. In its TCRdb copy, this immuneACCESS table keeps in-frame sequences only and misses some clones. Where compared with another copy, unresolved V genes explain less than half of these, and the others have no known cause. D and trimming were read from the DNA, whereas the V and J calls and clone size are those reported in that table. Here the sample has approximately 10,000 clones; 65% to 85% occur a single time. In total, the top ten clones hold approximately 20% of the sample.

With a median age of approximately 55 years (range roughly 20-80) and around 50% female, the healthy controls consisted of approximately 22 blood donors whose buffy coats were used. CD4+ and CD8+ cells were isolated by positive magnetic bead selection on an AutoMACS, and purity was checked by flow cytometry. Peripheral blood mononuclear cells were obtained using density gradient separation with Ficoll-Paque PLUS. Using Nucleospin Tissue or Tissue XS kits, DNA was extracted from CD4-enriched, CD8-enriched or PBMC samples, with quantification by a Qubit 2.0 fluorometer. This chain is built from TRBV7-9 and TRBJ1-5; 9 of the junction bases match TRBD1. This TCR came from a woman in her 50s in good health. Material: CD8+ T cells sorted from blood. Here the CDR3 is given as CASSLGTGDSNQPQHF. DNA sequence: TGTGCCAGCAGCTTAGGGACAGGGGATAGCAATCAGCCCCAGCATTTT.